This TCR beta chain comes out of a study of graft-versus-host responses after intestinal transplantation. Study in general: All recipients were given anti-thymocyte globulin induction, and tacrolimus and steroids were then administered for three to four years. Overall study findings and caveats: Recipient-marrow GvH clones were detected, some having first appeared in ileum or blood.

V gave up 5 bases and J gave up 2 bases, with 9 bases separating them. The CDR3 runs to 13 residues. Per germline, CDR1 SEHNR and CDR2 FQNEAQ (reference sequence). The count of this clone is one. Its antigen is unknown. Measured with immunoSEQ multiplex PCR; TCRdb has only the in-frame clones, and not every one. The sample lists 38,000 or so clones, 90% to 95% seen once, with more than 0.45% in the top ten. The clonotype was recovered from a human donor who was the organ donor for an intestinal transplant. J is TRBJ2-5 and V is TRBV7-9; D is perhaps TRBD1 (6 bases). This specimen consisted of unstimulated CD8+ T cells sorted from spleen or lymph node cells, obtained before transplant. CDR3 coding DNA: TGTGCCAGCAGCCCAGACAGGCAAGAGACCCAGTACTTC. Encoded protein: CASSPDRQETQYF.